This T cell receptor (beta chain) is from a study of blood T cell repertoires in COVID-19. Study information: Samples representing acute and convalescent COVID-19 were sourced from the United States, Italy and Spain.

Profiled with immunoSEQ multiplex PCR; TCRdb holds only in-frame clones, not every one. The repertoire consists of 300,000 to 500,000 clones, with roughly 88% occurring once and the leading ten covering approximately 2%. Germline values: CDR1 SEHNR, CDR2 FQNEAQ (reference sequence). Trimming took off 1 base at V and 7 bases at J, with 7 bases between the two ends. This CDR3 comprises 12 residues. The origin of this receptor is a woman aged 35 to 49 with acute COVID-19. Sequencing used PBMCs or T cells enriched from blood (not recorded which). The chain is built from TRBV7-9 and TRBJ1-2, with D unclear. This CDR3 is CASSLESGGYTF. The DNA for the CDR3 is TGTGCCAGCAGCTTAGAATCGGGTGGCTACACCTTC.